This T cell receptor (beta chain) originates from a study of blood T cell repertoires in COVID-19. Overall study context: Samples taken during acute and convalescent COVID-19 were collected in the United States, Italy and Spain. PBMCs, B-cell-depleted T cells, or T cells were the source of the cDNA or gDNA that made up the material.

Original analysis: Reference gene primers were amplified, and this amplification served to estimate nucleated cell counts. Measured with immunoSEQ multiplex PCR; TCRdb has only the in-frame clones, and not every one. V and J calls and clone size are those listed in that table; D and trimming were worked out from the DNA. This table has about 46,000 clones, approximately 86% appearing once. V lost 7 bases and J lost 4, with 13 bases in between. The CDR3 is made up of 13 amino acids. The rearrangement joins TRBV12-3 or TRBV12-4 to TRBJ1-1; D is uncertain. Sequencing was performed on peripheral blood. The receptor comes from a man between 60 and 75 years old with active or convalescent COVID-19. CDR3 protein: CASTAGLATEAFF. The DNA of the CDR3 is TGTGCCAGCACTGCCGGACTGGCCACTGAAGCTTTCTTT.